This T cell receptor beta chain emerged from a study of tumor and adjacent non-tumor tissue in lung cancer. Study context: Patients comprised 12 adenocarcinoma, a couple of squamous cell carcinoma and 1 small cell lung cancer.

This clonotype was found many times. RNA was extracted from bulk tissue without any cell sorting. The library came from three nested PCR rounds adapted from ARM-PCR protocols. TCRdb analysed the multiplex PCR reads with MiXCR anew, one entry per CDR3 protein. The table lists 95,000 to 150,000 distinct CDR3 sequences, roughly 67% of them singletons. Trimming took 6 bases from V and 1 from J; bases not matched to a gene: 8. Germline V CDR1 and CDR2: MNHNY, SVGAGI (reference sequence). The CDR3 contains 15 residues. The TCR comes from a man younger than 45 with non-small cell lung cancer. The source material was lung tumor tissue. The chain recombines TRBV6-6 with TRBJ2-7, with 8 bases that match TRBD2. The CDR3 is CASSNSGDASYEQYF. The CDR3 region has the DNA TGTGCCAGCAGCAATAGCGGGGACGCTTCCTACGAGCAGTACTTC.